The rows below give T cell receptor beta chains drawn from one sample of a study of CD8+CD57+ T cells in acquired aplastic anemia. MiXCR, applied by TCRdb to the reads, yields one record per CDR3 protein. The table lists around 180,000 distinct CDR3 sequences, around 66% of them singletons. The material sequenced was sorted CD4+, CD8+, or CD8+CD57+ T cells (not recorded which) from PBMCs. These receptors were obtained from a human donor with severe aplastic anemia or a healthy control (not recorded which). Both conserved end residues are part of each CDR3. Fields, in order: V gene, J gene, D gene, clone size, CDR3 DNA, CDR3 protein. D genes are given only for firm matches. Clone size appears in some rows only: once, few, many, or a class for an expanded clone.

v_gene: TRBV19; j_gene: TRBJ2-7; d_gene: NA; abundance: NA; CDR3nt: TGTGCCAGTAGTCAGGGAGAAGGTACTTACGAGCAGTACTTC; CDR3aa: CASSQGEGTYEQYF
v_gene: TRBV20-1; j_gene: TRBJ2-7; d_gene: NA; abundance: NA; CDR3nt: TGCAGTGCTTCGCGGCTCTACGAGCAGTACTTC; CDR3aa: CSASRLYEQYF
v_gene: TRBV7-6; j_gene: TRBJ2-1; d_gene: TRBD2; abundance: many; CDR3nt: TGTGCCAGCAGCTTAGCGGGGGGAAGCGGGGGGGCCTCCAATGAGCAGTTCTTC; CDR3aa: CASSLAGGSGGASNEQFF
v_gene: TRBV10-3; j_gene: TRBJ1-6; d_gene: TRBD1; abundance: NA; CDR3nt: TGTGCCATCAGGCCCCGGGACAGGGACTCACCCCTCCACTTT; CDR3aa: CAIRPRDRDSPLHF
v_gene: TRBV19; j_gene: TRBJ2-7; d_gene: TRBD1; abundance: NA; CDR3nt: TGTGCCAGTAGTATAGGACAGGGTGATCTAGACGAGCAGTACTTC; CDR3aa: CASSIGQGDLDEQYF
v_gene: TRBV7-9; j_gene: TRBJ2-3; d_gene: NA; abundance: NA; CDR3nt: TGTGCCAGCAGCTTCGGACTAGGGGGGACAGATACGCAGTATTTT; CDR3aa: CASSFGLGGTDTQYF
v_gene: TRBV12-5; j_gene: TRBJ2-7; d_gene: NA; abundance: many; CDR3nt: TGTGCTAGTGGTATACTACAGGGTTTGGATTACGAGCAGTACTTC; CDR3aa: CASGILQGLDYEQYF
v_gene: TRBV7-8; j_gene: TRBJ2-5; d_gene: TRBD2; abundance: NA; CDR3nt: TGTGCCAGCAGCTTATTAGGGTCGACTAGCGCGGTTGAGACCCAGTACTTC; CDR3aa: CASSLLGSTSAVETQYF
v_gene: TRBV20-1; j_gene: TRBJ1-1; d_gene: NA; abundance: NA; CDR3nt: TGCAGTGCTAGAGGCCAGTCAATGAACACTGAAGCTTTCTTT; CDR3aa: CSARGQSMNTEAFF
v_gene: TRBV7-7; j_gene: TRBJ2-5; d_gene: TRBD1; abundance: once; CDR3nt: TGTGCCAGCAGCTTAGAGGGGGCCTCTGTCGTGACCCAGTACTTC; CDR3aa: CASSLEGASVVTQYF
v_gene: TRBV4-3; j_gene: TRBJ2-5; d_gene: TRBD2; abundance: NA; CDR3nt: TGCGCCAGCAGCCTCCACTCCCGGACTAGCGAACAAGAGACCCAGTACTTC; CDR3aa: CASSLHSRTSEQETQYF
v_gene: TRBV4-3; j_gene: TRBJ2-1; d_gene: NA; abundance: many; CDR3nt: TGCGCCAGCAGCCAAGAGGCCGGGACCATACTAGGGATTGAGCAGTTCTTC; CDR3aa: CASSQEAGTILGIEQFF
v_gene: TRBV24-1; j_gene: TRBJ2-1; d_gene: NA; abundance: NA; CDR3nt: TGTGCCACCAGTGATGGCCTCGGGGGAACCTACAATAAGCAGTTCTTC; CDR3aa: CATSDGLGGTYNKQFF
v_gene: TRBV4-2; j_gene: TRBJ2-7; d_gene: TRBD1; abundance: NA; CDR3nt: TGTGCCAGCAGCCAAGCTGACAGGGACGGGTACGAGCAGTACTTC; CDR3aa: CASSQADRDGYEQYF
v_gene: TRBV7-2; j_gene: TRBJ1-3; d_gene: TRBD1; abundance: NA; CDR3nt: TGTGCCAGCAGCCCTACAGGGGGTGTTGGAAACACCATATATTTT; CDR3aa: CASSPTGGVGNTIYF
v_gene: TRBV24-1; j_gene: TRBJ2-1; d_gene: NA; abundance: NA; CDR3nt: TGTGCCACCAGTGACCCGGACGGGATATTTTACAATGAGCAGTTCTTC; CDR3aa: CATSDPDGIFYNEQFF
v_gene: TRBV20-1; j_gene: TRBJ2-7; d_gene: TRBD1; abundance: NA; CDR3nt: TGCAGTGCCCAACAGGGGGCGTCAAACTACGAGCAGTACTTC; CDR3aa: CSAQQGASNYEQYF
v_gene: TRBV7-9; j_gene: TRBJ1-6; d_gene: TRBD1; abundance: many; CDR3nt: TGTGCCAGCAGCTTAGACCCGACAGGGTCAAACTCCTATAATTCACCCCTCCACTTT; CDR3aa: CASSLDPTGSNSYNSPLHF
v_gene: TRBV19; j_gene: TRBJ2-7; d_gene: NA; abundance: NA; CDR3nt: TGTGCCAGTAGGGACAGTGGTGGTAGGTACGAGCAGTACTTC; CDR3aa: CASRDSGGRYEQYF
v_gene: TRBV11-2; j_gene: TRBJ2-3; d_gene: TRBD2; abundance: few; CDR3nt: TGTGCCAGCAGCTTAGTGCCGACTAGCGGGGGGAATAGGGATACGCAGTATTTT; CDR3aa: CASSLVPTSGGNRDTQYF
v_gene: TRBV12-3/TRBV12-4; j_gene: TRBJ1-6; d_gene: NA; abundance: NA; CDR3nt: TGTGCCAGCAGCCTCACCGCACGGGATAATTCACCCCTCCACTTT; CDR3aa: CASSLTARDNSPLHF
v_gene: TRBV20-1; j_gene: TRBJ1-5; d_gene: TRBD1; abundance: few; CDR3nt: TGCAGTGCTAGAGATTCAGGGGGAGGCAATCAGCCCCAGCATTTT; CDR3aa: CSARDSGGGNQPQHF
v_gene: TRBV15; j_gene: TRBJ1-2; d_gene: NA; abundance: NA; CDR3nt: TGTGCCACCAGCTCCTTACAGAGGATTAACTATGGCTACACCTTC; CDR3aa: CATSSLQRINYGYTF
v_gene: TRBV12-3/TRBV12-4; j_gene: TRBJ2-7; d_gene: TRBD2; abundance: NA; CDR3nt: TGTGCCAGCAGTACCCAGACTAGCGGGAGCTCCTACGAGCAGTACTTC; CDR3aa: CASSTQTSGSSYEQYF
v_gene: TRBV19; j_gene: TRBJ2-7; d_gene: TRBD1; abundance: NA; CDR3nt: TGTGCCACCTCGGGCGAGACAGGGGTTCTACGGGAGCAGTACTTC; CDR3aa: CATSGETGVLREQYF
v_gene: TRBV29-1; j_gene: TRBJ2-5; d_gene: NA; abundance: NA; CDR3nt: TGCAGCGTTGAAGGAAAGGGACAAGAGACCCAGTACTTC; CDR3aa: CSVEGKGQETQYF
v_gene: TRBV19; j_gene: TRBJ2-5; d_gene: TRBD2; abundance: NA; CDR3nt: TGTGCCAGTAGTATGGCGGGAGTAGGGCAAGAGACCCAGTACTTC; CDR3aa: CASSMAGVGQETQYF
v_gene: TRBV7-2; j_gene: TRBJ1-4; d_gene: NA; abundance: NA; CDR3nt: TGTGCCAGCAGCCGGGGGGAAGCGGGCCTAAATGAAAAACTGTTTTTT; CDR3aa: CASSRGEAGLNEKLFF
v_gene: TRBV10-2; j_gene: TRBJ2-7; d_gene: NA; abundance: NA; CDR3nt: TGCGCCAGCAGTGAGTCTTGGGGGCCCTACGAGCAGTACTTC; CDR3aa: CASSESWGPYEQYF
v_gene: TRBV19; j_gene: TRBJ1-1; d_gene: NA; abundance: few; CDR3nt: TGTGCCAGTGGGAGTTCGCTGAACACTGAAGCTTTCTTT; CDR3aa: CASGSSLNTEAFF
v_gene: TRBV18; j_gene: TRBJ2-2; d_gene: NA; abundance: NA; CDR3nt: TGTGCCAGCTCACCGGCCAGTTACACCGGGGAGCTGTTTTTT; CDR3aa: CASSPASYTGELFF
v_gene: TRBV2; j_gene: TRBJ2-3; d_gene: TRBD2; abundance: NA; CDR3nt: TGTGCCAGCAGCGCTACTACTAGCGGGGGGACAGATACGCAGTATTTT; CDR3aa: CASSATTSGGTDTQYF
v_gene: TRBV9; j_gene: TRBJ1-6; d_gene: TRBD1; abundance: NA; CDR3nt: TGTGCCAGCAGCGCCCAGGGGGGAGGAGATCCCCCCCTCCACTTT; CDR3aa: CASSAQGGGDPPLHF
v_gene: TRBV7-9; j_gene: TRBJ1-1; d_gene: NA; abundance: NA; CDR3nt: TGTGCCAGCAGCCCAGATCCCTACACTGAAGCTTTCTTT; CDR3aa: CASSPDPYTEAFF
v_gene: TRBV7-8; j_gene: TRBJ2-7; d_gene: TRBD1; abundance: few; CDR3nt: TGTGCCAGCAGCTTAGAACAGGGGTTTGGGTACGAGCAGTACTTC; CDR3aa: CASSLEQGFGYEQYF
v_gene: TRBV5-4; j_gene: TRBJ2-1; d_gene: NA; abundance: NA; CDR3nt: TGTGCCAGCAGCTTGGTCTTCCTTAATCTCTACAATGAGCAGTTCTTC; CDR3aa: CASSLVFLNLYNEQFF
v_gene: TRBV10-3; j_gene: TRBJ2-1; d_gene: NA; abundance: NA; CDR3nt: TGTGCCATCAGTGAGGGAAAAGCCAATGAGCAGTTCTTC; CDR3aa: CAISEGKANEQFF
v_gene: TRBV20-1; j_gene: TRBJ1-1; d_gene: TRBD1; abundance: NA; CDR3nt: TGCAGTGCCCAGGACAGGGTCACTGAAGCTTTCTTT; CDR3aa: CSAQDRVTEAFF
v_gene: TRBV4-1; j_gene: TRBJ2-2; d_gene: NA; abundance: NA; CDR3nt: TGCGCCAGCAGCCCAGGGGGGTGGGTCCGGGAGCTGTTTTTT; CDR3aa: CASSPGGWVRELFF
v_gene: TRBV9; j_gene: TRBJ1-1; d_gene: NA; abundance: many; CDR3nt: TGTGCCAGCAGCGTAGGGGCGGGTATGACTGAAGCTTTCTTT; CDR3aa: CASSVGAGMTEAFF
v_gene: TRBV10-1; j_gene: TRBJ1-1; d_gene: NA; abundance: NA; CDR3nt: TGCGCCAGCAACCTCAGTGAAAAGGACAGAATTGGGGATCCGTATACGGTTCTGTTACCTGAAGCTTTCTTT; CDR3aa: CASNLSEKDRIGDPYTVLLPEAFF
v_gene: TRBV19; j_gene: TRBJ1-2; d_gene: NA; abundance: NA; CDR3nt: TGTGCCAGTAGCGAGGGACCGAGGATCTATGGCTACACCTTC; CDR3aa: CASSEGPRIYGYTF
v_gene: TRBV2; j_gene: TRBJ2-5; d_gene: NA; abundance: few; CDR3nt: TGTGCCAGCAGTGGGGTAGAGACCCAGTACTTC; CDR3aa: CASSGVETQYF
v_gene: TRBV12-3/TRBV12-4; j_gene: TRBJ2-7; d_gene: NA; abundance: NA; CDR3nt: TGTGCCAGCAGTGAAAAAGTCGGAGGGTACTCCTACGAGCAGTACTTC; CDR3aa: CASSEKVGGYSYEQYF
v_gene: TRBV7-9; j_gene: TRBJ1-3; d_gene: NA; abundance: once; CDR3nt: TGTGCCAGCAGCTTAGCCCCAGGCTCTGGAAACACCATATATTTT; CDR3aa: CASSLAPGSGNTIYF
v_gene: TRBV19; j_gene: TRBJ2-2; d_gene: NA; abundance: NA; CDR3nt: TGTGCCAGTAGTGTCTGGGGCACCGGGGAGCTGTTTTTT; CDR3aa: CASSVWGTGELFF
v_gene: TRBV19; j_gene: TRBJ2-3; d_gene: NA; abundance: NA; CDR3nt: TGTGCCAGTAAACATAACTCTTTGCGGCCGCGCACAGATACGCAGTATTTT; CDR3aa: CASKHNSLRPRTDTQYF
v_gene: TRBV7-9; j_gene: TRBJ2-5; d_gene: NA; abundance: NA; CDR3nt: TGTGCCAGCAGCCCTCTAGGGGGCCAAGAGACCCAGTACTTC; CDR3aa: CASSPLGGQETQYF
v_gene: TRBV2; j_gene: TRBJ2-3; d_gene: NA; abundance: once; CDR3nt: TGTGCCAGCAGTGAATGGAGTTTAGAGGGTCCGCAGTATTTT; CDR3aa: CASSEWSLEGPQYF
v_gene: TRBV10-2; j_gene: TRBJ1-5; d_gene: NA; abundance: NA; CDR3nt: TGCGCCAGCACCTCGGGTCGGAGGTATCAGCCCCAGCATTTT; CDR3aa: CASTSGRRYQPQHF
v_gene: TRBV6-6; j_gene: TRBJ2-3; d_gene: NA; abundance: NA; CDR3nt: TGTGCCAGCAGCTTCGGCAGGGAAGATACGCAGTATTTT; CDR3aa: CASSFGREDTQYF
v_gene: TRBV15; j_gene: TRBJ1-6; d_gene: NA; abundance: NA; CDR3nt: TGTGCCACGTCCCGGGGGGCCGTTGATTCACCCCACCACTTT; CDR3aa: CATSRGAVDSPHHF
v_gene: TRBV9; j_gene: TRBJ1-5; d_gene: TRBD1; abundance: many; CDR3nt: TGTGCCAGCAGCCCCGGGACAGGGGATCAGCCCCAGCATTTT; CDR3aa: CASSPGTGDQPQHF